Listed below are T cell receptor beta chains from one sample, sequenced in a study of blood T cell repertoires in COVID-19. Generated by immunoSEQ multiplex PCR, the TCRdb table keeps only in-frame clones and is missing some. This sample yields roughly 87,000 clones, of which around 85% are seen a single time; approximately 2.8% belongs to the top ten. Sequencing was performed on peripheral blood. The origin of the receptors is a woman aged 80 or over with COVID-19, enrolled during active disease. The CDR3 runs from the conserved cysteine through the conserved F or W. The D gene is left open where the match is weak. Clone size is shown for a subset of rows, as once, few, many or a class of expanded clone.

v_gene	d_gene	abundance	j_gene	CDR3nt	CDR3aa
TRBV6-5	.	.	TRBJ1-5	TGTGCCAGCACCAAACGGGGGGTTAGCAATCAGCCCCAGCATTTT	CASTKRGVSNQPQHF
TRBV7-3	.	.	TRBJ2-1	TGTGCCAGCAGCTTAATGGTGGGAGTATTCAATGAGCAGTTCTTC	CASSLMVGVFNEQFF
TRBV7-6	TRBD1	.	TRBJ1-2	TGTGCCAGCAGCTTGGACAGGGGGCCTAACTATGGCTACACCTTC	CASSLDRGPNYGYTF
TRBV5-4	.	.	TRBJ1-4	TGTGCCAGCAGCTTCACAGGGCGGTATGAAAAACTGTTTTTT	CASSFTGRYEKLFF
TRBV15	.	.	TRBJ2-5	TGTGCCACCAGCAGAAATGGAAGGGGAGAGACCCAGTACTTC	CATSRNGRGETQYF
TRBV27	.	.	TRBJ2-7	TGTGCCAGCAGTTTATCGTCCCGGGTGGGCTACGAGCAGTACTTC	CASSLSSRVGYEQYF
TRBV6-5	.	.	TRBJ1-4	TGTGCCAGCAGTAAGCTGGTCGATCGGGAAAAACTGTTTTTT	CASSKLVDREKLFF
TRBV30	TRBD1	.	TRBJ1-2	TGTGCCTGGAGTGAGACAGGGTTCCGAGGTGGCTACACCTTC	CAWSETGFRGGYTF
TRBV3-1/TRBV3-2	.	.	TRBJ1-4	TGTGCCAGCAGGGACTTTGGAGGTAATGAAAAACTGTTTTTT	CASRDFGGNEKLFF
TRBV5-1	TRBD1	.	TRBJ2-3	TGCGCCAGCAGCTTAACAGGGGGTGGCACAGATACGCAGTATTTT	CASSLTGGGTDTQYF
TRBV5-5	TRBD1	.	TRBJ2-5	TGTGCCAGCACCCTGGACAGGGGGAGTGTAGAGACCCAGTACTTC	CASTLDRGSVETQYF
TRBV10-3	TRBD2	.	TRBJ2-2	TGTGCCATCAGTGAGTCGGGGGGGACCGGGGAGCTGTTTTTT	CAISESGGTGELFF
TRBV5-1	.	.	TRBJ1-3	TGCGCCAGCAGCTCACTACAGGGCTCTGGAAACACCATATATTTT	CASSSLQGSGNTIYF
TRBV28	TRBD1	.	TRBJ1-5	TGTGCCAGCAGTTTCATACAGGGCAGGGGGCTTCTCAATCAGCCCCAGCATTTT	CASSFIQGRGLLNQPQHF
TRBV7-3	.	few	TRBJ1-1	TGTGCCAGCAGCTTTCAGGAGGACACTGAAGCTTTCTTT	CASSFQEDTEAFF
TRBV11-2	.	.	TRBJ2-2	TGTGCCAGCAGCTTTTTGACGGGCACCGGGGAGCTGTTTTTT	CASSFLTGTGELFF
TRBV6-5	.	.	TRBJ1-2	TGTGCCAGCAGGGGGGGTACCTATGGCTACACCTTC	CASRGGTYGYTF
TRBV2	TRBD1	.	TRBJ1-5	TGTGCCAGCCGGGACAGGGAAGTTCAGCCCCAGCATTTT	CASRDREVQPQHF
TRBV6-2/TRBV6-3	.	.	TRBJ2-5	TGTGCCAGCAGTTACGTTCTGAGGCAGACCCAGTACTTC	CASSYVLRQTQYF
TRBV9	TRBD2	once	TRBJ2-7	TGTGCCAGCAGCCCGAGGGTGACTAGCGGGGTTAGCTACGAGCAGTACTTC	CASSPRVTSGVSYEQYF
TRBV5-1	TRBD1	.	TRBJ2-5	TGCGCCAGCAGCAGTACATGGGGGACAGAAGAGACCCAGTACTTC	CASSSTWGTEETQYF
TRBV29-1	TRBD2	once	TRBJ2-1	TGCAGCGTGGACTACCTCGGCGGGGGACGCAATGAGCAGTTCTTC	CSVDYLGGGRNEQFF